Each of the 21 T cell receptor beta chains below was sequenced from the same sample in a study of T cells in Graves' hyperthyroidism and ophthalmopathy (dated by TCRdb to between 2019 and 2020). The method was multiplex PCR. Sequencing was carried out with an Illumina HiSeq 2000. Amplification of TCR beta CDR3 regions was carried out from RNA transcripts. A first-round RT-PCR of the TCR CDR3 used the HTBI primer set with the Qiagen OneStep RT-PCR kit. The public reads were reprocessed in TCRdb via fastp at Q25 and MiXCR, keeping in-frame beta chains. Each entry is one CDR3 protein sequence, shown with its most common DNA and genes. Within this sample are about 840,000 distinct CDR3 sequences, with 35% to 40% of them counted one time only. Approximately 8.7% of the sample belongs to the ten largest clones. Sequenced input: blood. The source of these receptors is a man aged 18 to 35 with Graves' hyperthyroidism.

The sample holds a few counts of this clonotype. This chain uses TRBV11-2 with TRBJ1-5; D possibly corresponds to TRBD1 (6 bases). CDR3 length equals 16 residues. CDR1 and CDR2 from the germline V gene are SGHAT and FQNNGV. V was cut by 6 bases and J by 4 bases, with 19 bases left in between. The CDR3, as DNA: TGTGCCAGCAGTTGGACAGAACCCAAAGAAAATCAGCCCCAGCATTTT. Translated: CASSWTEPKENQPQHF.

This clonotype was counted ten times or more. The chain recombines TRBV19 with TRBJ1-3; no firm D call. The germline V gene has CDR1 LNHDA and CDR2 SQIVND (reference sequence). The CDR3 extends over 15 amino acids. The germline V and J ends were trimmed by 5 bases and 0 bases, with 11 bases remaining between them. The CDR3 loop is CASSVTGISGNTIYF. The CDR3 DNA follows: TGTGCCAGTAGTGTGACCGGGATCTCTGGAAACACCATATATTTT.

Worth noting for this clonotype: The conserved closing phenylalanine or tryptophan is absent in this CDR3, likely reflecting a read error. It is unclear where the CDR3 begins or ends on the DNA, so no DNA is shown, and the CDR3 is as TCRdb lists it. The chain links TRBV7-6 to TRBJ2-6; whether TRBD2, the table's D call, matches the DNA was not checked. The CDR3 has 15 residues if both end residues are counted. Germline V lookup: CDR1 SGHVS, CDR2 FNYEAQ. The CDR3 protein is CASSSLGSGANVLVL.

The chain joins TRBV7-9 to TRBJ1-6; 7 bases agree with TRBD1. Trimming cost V 3 bases and J 7 bases; bases outside gene matches: 3. The CDR3 sequence is 14 residues long. Germline CDR1 reads SEHNR; CDR2 reads FQNEAQ (reference sequence). The CDR3 DNA follows: TGTGCCAGCAGCTTGGGACAGATGAATTCACCCCTCCACTTT. This sequence encodes CASSLGQMNSPLHF.

This clonotype was observed at least ten times. One end of the junction fails to match germline, which may point to a read error. CDR3 in DNA: TGCAGTGCCAGAGTGGGGAGACAAGAAGAGACCCAGTACTTC. Protein product: CSARVGRQEETQYF. V usage is TRBV20-1 and J usage is TRBJ2-5, with a weak D call TRBD2 (5 bases). CDR3 length equals 14 residues. Germline loops: CDR1 DFQATT, CDR2 SNEGSKA (reference sequence).

This clonotype appeared a few times. The chain combines TRBV6-5 with TRBJ2-7, with 7 bases that match TRBD1. The ends lost 2 bases at V and 2 bases at J; junction bases unmatched: 3. The CDR3 spans 14 residues. The germline CDR1 and CDR2 sequences are MNHEY and SVGAGI. This CDR3 reads CASSYDRVTYEQYF. The CDR3 DNA sequence: TGTGCCAGCAGTTACGACAGGGTAACCTACGAGCAGTACTTC.

The chain recombines TRBV20-1 with TRBJ1-6, with D tentatively TRBD1 (6 bases). This CDR3 comprises 17 residues. V lost 0 bases to trimming and J lost 4 bases, with 16 bases between them. CDR1 DFQATT and CDR2 SNEGSKA come from the germline V gene (reference sequence). The CDR3 sequence is CSARDGGSLLYNSPLHF. The CDR3 DNA reads as TGCAGTGCTAGAGATGGGGGCAGCCTTCTTTATAATTCACCCCTCCACTTT.

The chain links TRBV7-8 to TRBJ1-1; TRBD1 is a possible D gene (5 bases). The CDR3 loop spans 13 amino acids. Deletions cut 1 base from V and 7 bases from J, with 10 bases between. The germline CDR1 and CDR2 sequences are SGHVS and FQNEAQ. CDR3 loop: CASSLVTGLEAFF. The DNA of the CDR3 is TGTGCCAGCAGCTTAGTTACGGGACTTGAAGCTTTCTTT.

This clonotype showed up many times. V gene TRBV7-8 combines with J gene TRBJ1-4; D is unresolved. Germline-derived CDR1 and CDR2 are SGHVS and FQNEAQ. The CDR3 runs to 11 residues. The V end was cut by 4 bases, the J end by 6 bases, with 3 bases between. The CDR3 DNA reads as TGTGCCAGCAGCTCTGATGAAAAACTGTTTTTT. It encodes CASSSDEKLFF.

This clonotype was seen at least ten times. The J gene is TRBJ1-2, the V gene TRBV7-9, with no clear D. Trimming took 5 bases from V and 6 from J, leaving 19 bases between them. The germline V gene encodes CDR1 SEHNR and CDR2 FQNEAQ (reference sequence). CDR3 length: 15 residues. In DNA form, the CDR3 reads TGTGCCAGCAGCCCCGAGAGAGGGCTTGTCCATGGCTACACCTTC. Translating gives CASSPERGLVHGYTF. Based on the CDR3 plus reference TRBV7-9 and TRBJ1-2, the full variable domain is DTGVSQNPRHKITKRGQNVTFRCDPISEHNRLYWYRQTLGQGPEFLTYFQNEAQLEKSRLLSDRFSAERPKGSFSTLEIQRTEQGDSAMYLCASSPERGLVHGYTFGSGTRLTVV.

Notes on this clonotype: One end of the junction varies from germline; a read error may be responsible. The J gene is TRBJ2-7, the V gene TRBV20-1; D uncertain. The CDR3 sequence is 13 residues long. Germline V gene lookup returns CDR1 DFQATT and CDR2 SNEGSKA (reference sequence). The CDR3 DNA reads as TGCGGTGCTAGAGTAGGTAGCTCCTACGAGCAGTACTTC. Translation gives CGARVGSSYEQYF.

The gene calls are TRBV6-5 and TRBJ1-2; the D gene is possibly TRBD1 (5 bases). Trimming stripped 5 bases from V and 8 bases from J, with 15 bases between. The CDR3 has 13 amino acids. Germline CDR1 is MNHEY and CDR2 is SVGAGI. In DNA, the CDR3 is TGTGCCAGCAGTCCCCTCCCGAAGGGGGGCTACACCTTC. Translation gives CASSPLPKGGYTF.

The chain uses TRBV5-6 and TRBJ2-5; D uncertain. The CDR3 spans 14 residues. V shed 0 bases and J shed 1 base, with 7 bases lying between them. Germline V gives CDR1 SGHDT, CDR2 YYEEEE. CDR3 sequence reads: CASSLGRAQETQYF. CDR3 nucleotide sequence: TGTGCCAGCAGCTTGGGAAGGGCCCAAGAGACCCAGTACTTC.

In regard to this clonotype: Possible read error: a much larger clone is one base away. The V gene is TRBV6-5, the J gene TRBJ2-5, with TRBD1 matching over 7 bases. Germline loops: CDR1 MNHEY, CDR2 SVGAGI. This CDR3 region has 12 residues. This CDR3 is CATSDRQEAQYF. DNA of the CDR3: TGTGCCACCTCGGACAGGCAAGAGGCCCAGTACTTC.

In regard to this clonotype: This may be a read error, as it is one base from a much larger clone. The chain recombines TRBV25-1 with TRBJ1-1; a weak D match, TRBD1 (5 bases). Germline lookup yields CDR1 MGHDK and CDR2 SYGVNS. This CDR3 has 12 amino acids. CDR3 in DNA: TGTGTCAGCAGTGGATACAGGAAGGAAGCTTTCTTT. Its translation is CVSSGYRKEAFF.

Note on this clonotype: A read error may account for a junction end that differs from germline. This chain uses TRBV9 with TRBJ2-2; 8 bases are a match to TRBD2. The CDR3 consists of 17 residues. Germline V CDR1 and CDR2: SGDLS, YYNGEE. CDR3 loop: CASSPHLFRGGSGELFF. The CDR3 DNA reads as TGCGCCAGCAGCCCTCACCTTTTTCGCGGGGGGTCCGGGGAGCTGTTTTTT.

The chain combines TRBV6-5 with TRBJ1-3, with D unresolved. This CDR3 comprises 14 residues. CDR1 MNHEY and CDR2 SVGAGI come from the germline V gene. V was shortened by 5 bases and J by 0 bases, with 8 bases between the two germline ends. The CDR3 sequence: CASSTQSSGNTIYF. The CDR3 nucleotides are TGTGCCAGCAGTACTCAGAGCTCTGGAAACACCATATATTTT.

The CDR3 is CSARRRGSEAFF. CDR3 bases: TGCAGTGCTAGACGGCGGGGGTCTGAAGCTTTCTTT. J is TRBJ1-1 and V is TRBV20-1; perhaps TRBD1 as D (5 bases). The CDR3 contains 12 residues. The germline V gene has CDR1 DFQATT and CDR2 SNEGSKA (reference sequence). V lost 2 bases to trimming and J lost 6 bases, with 10 bases between them.

This clonotype was counted between two and nine times. This chain joins TRBV20-1 and TRBJ1-4; D is uncertain. From germline, CDR1 is DFQATT and CDR2 SNEGSKA (reference sequence). This CDR3 has 11 amino acids. V lost 4 bases and J lost 10, with 10 bases in between. CDR3 region: CSAKLGVKLFF. CDR3 coding DNA: TGCAGTGCTAAGTTGGGAGTAAAACTGTTTTTT.

The CDR3 loop reads CASSLTSYGQKYGYTF. The CDR3 DNA follows: TGTGCCAGCAGCTTAACGTCCTATGGACAGAAGTATGGCTACACCTTC. The chain uses TRBV7-8 and TRBJ1-2; D possibly corresponds to TRBD1 (6 bases). Trimming stripped 2 bases from V and 5 bases from J, with 18 bases between. This CDR3 is 16 amino acids long. Germline loops: CDR1 SGHVS, CDR2 FQNEAQ. Based on the CDR3 plus reference TRBV7-8 and TRBJ1-2, the full variable domain is GAGVSQSPRYKVAKRGQDVALRCDPISGHVSLFWYQQALGQGPEFLTYFQNEAQLDKSGLPSDRFFAERPEGSVSTLKIQRTQQEDSAVYLCASSLTSYGQKYGYTFGSGTRLTVV.

This clonotype has a handful of counts. The chain links TRBV5-1 to TRBJ1-2, with D perhaps TRBD1 (6 bases). The germline V gene encodes CDR1 SGHRS and CDR2 YFSETQ. V shed 0 bases and J shed 0 bases, with 15 bases lying between them. This CDR3 has 17 amino acids. The CDR3 bases are TGCGCCAGCAGCTTGGTTTTGGACAGCGTAGCTAACTATGGCTACACCTTC. Residues: CASSLVLDSVANYGYTF.